Each of the 18 T cell receptor beta chains below was sequenced from the same sample in a study of T cell responses to AZD1222 COVID-19 vaccine. This table comes from immunoSEQ multiplex PCR, and its TCRdb copy is limited to in-frame clones, with some not included. The sample contains 140,000 to 150,000 clones, around 89% of which appear only once. The sequenced sample was peripheral blood, obtained on day 0 of AZD1222 vaccination. All receptors come from an adult in good health.

The chain is built from TRBV19 and TRBJ1-1; the D is unclear. The CDR3 has 15 residues. V lost 4 bases and J 1 base, leaving 13 bases between the germline ends. CDR1 is LNHDA, CDR2 SQIVND, per germline (reference sequence). The CDR3 loop is CASSRLGRENTEAFF. The CDR3, as DNA: TGTGCCAGTAGTAGACTAGGACGGGAGAACACTGAAGCTTTCTTT.

A word on this clone: At the DNA level, this CDR3 is encoded by other sequences in the same sample as well. This chain connects TRBV30 to TRBJ1-2; D might be TRBD1 (6 bases). The germline V gene has CDR1 GTSNPN and CDR2 SVGIG (reference sequence). The CDR3 sequence is 11 residues long. Trimming took 0 bases from V and 8 from J, leaving 7 bases between them. The CDR3 loop reads CAWSVRGGYTF. The DNA for the CDR3 is TGTGCCTGGAGTGTTAGGGGGGGCTACACCTTC.

CDR3 residues: CARPSGGGSYNEQFF. The CDR3 nucleotides are TGTGCCAGACCGAGTGGCGGGGGCTCCTACAATGAGCAGTTCTTC. V is TRBV19 and J is TRBJ2-1; 7 bases align to TRBD2. CDR3 size: 15 residues. The germline gives CDR1 LNHDA, CDR2 SQIVND (reference sequence). With V trimmed by 9 bases and J by 0 bases, 8 bases remained unmatched.

The rearrangement links TRBV10-3 to TRBJ1-4; the match to TRBD1 covers 7 bases. Germline V CDR1 and CDR2: ENHRY, SYGVKD. Unmatched junction bases numbered 2, after V lost 0 bases and J lost 4 bases. The CDR3 loop spans 15 amino acids. The CDR3 nucleotides are TGTGCCATCAGTGAGTCGGGACAGCTTAATGAAAAACTGTTTTTT. Translating gives CAISESGQLNEKLFF.

The V gene is TRBV21-1, the J gene TRBJ2-1; the table gives TRBD2 as D, unverified against the DNA. TRBV21-1 constitutes a pseudogene. The CDR3 has 15 residues. The CDR3: CASSKEVLARDEQFF. The CDR3 region has the DNA TGTGCCAGCAGCAAGGAGGTACTAGCGAGGGATGAGCAGTTCTTC.

This clone was counted once. Other DNA sequences of this sample code for an identical CDR3. The chain links TRBV28 to TRBJ2-7; maybe TRBD1 (5 bases). The CDR3 length is 11 residues. V lost 8 bases to trimming and J lost 4 bases, with 9 bases between them. Germline CDR1 MDHEN, CDR2 SYDVKM. The CDR3 here is CASSRAYEQYF. CDR3 nucleotides: TGTGCCAGCTCCAGGGCTTACGAGCAGTACTTC.

The rearrangement joins TRBV5-6 to TRBJ1-2; 7 nucleotides agree with TRBD1. The V gene's germline CDR1 is SGHDT and CDR2 YYEEEE. This CDR3 has 16 amino acids. With V trimmed by 4 bases and J by 4 bases, 13 bases remained unmatched. The CDR3 DNA follows: TGTGCCAGCAGCCCGGGACAGCCCCGAGAGGGCTATGGCTACACCTTC. It is translated as CASSPGQPREGYGYTF. The full variable domain, its missing parts supplied by reference TRBV5-6 and TRBJ1-2, is DAGVTQSPTHLIKTRGQQVTLRCSPKSGHDTVSWYQQALGQGPQFIFQYYEEEERQRGNFPDRFSGHQFPNYSSELNVNALLLGDSALYLCASSPGQPREGYGYTFGSGTRLTVV.

The CDR3: CASSLRPGQSYTF. In DNA, the CDR3 is TGTGCCAGCAGCTTGCGACCGGGACAGAGCTACACCTTC. V usage is TRBV5-6 and J usage is TRBJ1-2, with 7 bases fitting TRBD1. CDR3 length: 13 amino acids. The germline CDR1 and CDR2 sequences are SGHDT and YYEEEE. Trimming at V came to 1 base and at J to 9 bases, leaving 6 bases not matched to a gene.

The chain combines TRBV6-5 with TRBJ1-2; 9 bases agree with TRBD1. This CDR3 is built from 13 residues. V lost 6 bases to trimming and J lost 6 bases; unmatched junction nucleotides: 5. The germline V gene encodes CDR1 MNHEY and CDR2 SVGAGI. DNA of the CDR3: TGTGCCAGCAGGCAGGGACAGGGAAATGGCTACACCTTC. Amino acids: CASRQGQGNGYTF.

Turning to this clone: Other nucleotide sequences in the sample specify the same CDR3. The chain employs TRBV5-1 and TRBJ2-7; unclear D gene. The germline gives CDR1 SGHRS, CDR2 YFSETQ. The CDR3 runs 13 residues. Trimming removed 0 bases at V and 4 bases at J, with 8 bases between. The CDR3 DNA follows: TGCGCCAGCAGCTTGGTTGGTGGTTACGAGCAGTACTTC. Its protein is CASSLVGGYEQYF. Full variable domain (missing parts from reference TRBV5-1 and TRBJ2-7): KAGVTQTPRYLIKTRGQQVTLSCSPISGHRSVSWYQQTPGQGLQFLFEYFSETQRNKGNFPGRFSGRQFSNSRSEMNVSTLELGDSALYLCASSLVGGYEQYFGPGTRLTVT.

The chain links TRBV10-1 to TRBJ1-5; D gene ambiguous. This CDR3 spans 12 amino acids. Germline loops: CDR1 WNHNN, CDR2 SYGVQD (reference sequence). V was cut by 8 bases and J by 2 bases, with 7 bases left in between. The CDR3 DNA follows: TGCGCCAGCCTGTCGGGCAATCAGCCCCAGCATTTT. This encodes CASLSGNQPQHF.

The gene calls are TRBV7-6 and TRBJ1-5; 7 bases are shared with TRBD1. Germline V CDR1 and CDR2: SGHVS, FNYEAQ. This CDR3 region has 13 residues. V dropped 5 bases and J dropped 5; count of bases not matched to a gene: 3. CDR3 sequence (DNA): TGTGCCAGCAGCCTGGGACAGCATCAGCCCCAGCATTTT. Amino acid sequence: CASSLGQHQPQHF.

Comment on this clone: The identical CDR3 is also encoded by other nucleotide sequences in the sample. The V call is TRBV5-1, the J call TRBJ1-2; D not certain. The V end was cut by 0 bases, the J end by 2 bases, with 8 bases between. The CDR3 loop spans 14 amino acids. Per germline, CDR1 SGHRS and CDR2 YFSETQ. The CDR3 DNA is TGCGCCAGCAGCTTGGATGGAGGAAACTATGGCTACACCTTC. Protein product: CASSLDGGNYGYTF.

V is TRBV21-1 and J is TRBJ2-1; the D call in the table, TRBD2, was not verified against the DNA. TRBV21-1 is noted as a pseudogene. The CDR3 consists of 17 residues. The CDR3 region has the DNA TGTGCCAGCAGCTCCCACCTAGCGGGAGGGCCGGAGAATGAGCAGTTCTTC. This translates into CASSSHLAGGPENEQFF.

This CDR3 reads CASSVTSGGTGELFF. The DNA for the CDR3 is TGTGCCAGCAGCGTCACTAGCGGTGGCACCGGGGAGCTGTTTTTT. This chain uses TRBV7-3 with TRBJ2-2, with TRBD2 matching 8 bases. The CDR3 spans 15 residues. V trimming: 5 bases; J trimming: 4 bases; junction bases outside the gene matches: 6. Germline V CDR1 and CDR2: SGHTA, FQGTGA.

The rearrangement links TRBV6-5 to TRBJ1-6; 7 bases align to TRBD1. J gave up 5 bases and V 4 bases, and 2 bases lay outside the gene matches. This CDR3 contains 14 residues. Germline CDR1 reads MNHEY; CDR2 reads SVGAGI. This CDR3 reads CASSSGQHNSPLHF. The CDR3 region has the DNA TGTGCCAGCAGTTCGGGACAGCATAATTCACCCCTCCACTTT.

The V gene is TRBV27, the J gene TRBJ2-3; perhaps TRBD1 as D (6 bases). CDR3 size: 14 residues. Germline lookup yields CDR1 MNHEY and CDR2 SMNVEV (reference sequence). The germline V and J ends were trimmed by 5 bases and 4 bases, with 13 bases remaining between them. The chain's CDR3 is CASSPYRVSDTQYF. The CDR3 nucleotides read TGTGCCAGCAGTCCGTACAGGGTATCAGATACGCAGTATTTT.

The rearrangement joins TRBV11-2 to TRBJ1-1; D possibly corresponds to TRBD1 (6 bases). V was shortened by 5 bases and J by 4 bases, with 17 bases between the two germline ends. There are 15 residues in the CDR3. The germline V gene has CDR1 SGHAT and CDR2 FQNNGV. CDR3 bases: TGTGCCAGCAGCCTAAGGTTGGAGGGGGGCACTGAAGCTTTCTTT. It translates to CASSLRLEGGTEAFF.